This section outlines one TCR beta chain sequence together with its context. What it binds is unknown. The source of the sample is a study of long-term antiretroviral therapy in people with HIV. The CDR3 covers 15 residues. Germline CDR1 is LNHDA and CDR2 is SQIVND (reference sequence). Trimming took 8 bases from V and 10 from J, leaving 21 bases between them. Regarding the study as a whole: Diversity measured after ART increased yet remained under transplant donor controls. Records did not include ART adherence, viral resistance or therapy changes.

Survey-level resolution applied to immunoSEQ assay v3.0. Produced via immunoSEQ multiplex PCR; TCRdb's table is partial and in-frame only. The sample lists roughly 30,000 clones, approximately 83% occurring once. This chain joins TRBV19 and TRBJ1-6; the D gene is possibly TRBD1 (6 bases). The TCR comes from a man younger than 30 with HIV. Specimen: unsorted PBMCs, collected 0.8 years before starting antiretroviral therapy. The CDR3 DNA is TGTGCCAGTGACCAAAATGGGGGGGCAGAGTCACCCCTCCACTTT. It encodes CASDQNGGAESPLHF.